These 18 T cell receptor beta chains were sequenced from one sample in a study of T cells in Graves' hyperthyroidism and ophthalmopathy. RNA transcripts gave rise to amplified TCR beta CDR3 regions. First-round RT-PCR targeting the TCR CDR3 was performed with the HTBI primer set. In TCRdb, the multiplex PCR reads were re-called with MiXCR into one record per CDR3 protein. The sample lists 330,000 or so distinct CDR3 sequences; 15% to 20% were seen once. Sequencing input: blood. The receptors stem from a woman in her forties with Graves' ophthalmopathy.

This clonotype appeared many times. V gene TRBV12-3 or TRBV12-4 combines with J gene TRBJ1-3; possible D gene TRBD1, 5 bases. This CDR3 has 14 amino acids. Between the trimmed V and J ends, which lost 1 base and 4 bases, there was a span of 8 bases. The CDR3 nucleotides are TGTGCCAGCAGTTTAGGGGGACGGGGAAACACCATATATTTT. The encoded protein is CASSLGGRGNTIYF.

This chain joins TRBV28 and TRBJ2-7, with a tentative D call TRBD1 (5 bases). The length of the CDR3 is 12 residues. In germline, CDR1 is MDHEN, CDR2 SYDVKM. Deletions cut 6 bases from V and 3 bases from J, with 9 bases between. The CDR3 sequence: CASRDTFYEQYF. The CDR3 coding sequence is TGTGCCAGCAGGGACACTTTCTACGAGCAGTACTTC. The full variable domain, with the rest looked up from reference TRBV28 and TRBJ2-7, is DVKVTQSSRYLVKRTGEKVFLECVQDMDHENMFWYRQDPGLGLRLIYFSYDVKMKEKGDIPEGYSVSREKKERFSLILESASTNQTSMYLCASRDTFYEQYFGPGTRLTVT.

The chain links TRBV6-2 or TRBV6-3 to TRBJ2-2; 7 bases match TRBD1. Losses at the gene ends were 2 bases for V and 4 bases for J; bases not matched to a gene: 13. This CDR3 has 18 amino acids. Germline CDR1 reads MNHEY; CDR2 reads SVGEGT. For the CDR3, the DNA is TGTGCCAGCAGTTACGAGACAGGGCCGCTTAAATCCACCGGGGAGCTGTTTTTT. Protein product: CASSYETGPLKSTGELFF.

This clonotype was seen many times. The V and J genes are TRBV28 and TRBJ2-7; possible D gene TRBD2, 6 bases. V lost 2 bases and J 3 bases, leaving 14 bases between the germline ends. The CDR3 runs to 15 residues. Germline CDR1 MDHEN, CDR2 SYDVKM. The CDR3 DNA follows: TGTGCCAGCAGTTTAACCAGACTAGAGAACTACGAGCAGTACTTC. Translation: CASSLTRLENYEQYF.

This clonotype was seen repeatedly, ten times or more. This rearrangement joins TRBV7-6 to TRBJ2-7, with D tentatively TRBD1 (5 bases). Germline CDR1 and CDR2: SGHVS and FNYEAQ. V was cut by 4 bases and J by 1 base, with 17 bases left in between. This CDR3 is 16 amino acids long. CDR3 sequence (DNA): TGTGCCAGCAGCTATCCAAACAGGAAACCATCCTACGAGCAGTACTTC. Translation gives CASSYPNRKPSYEQYF.

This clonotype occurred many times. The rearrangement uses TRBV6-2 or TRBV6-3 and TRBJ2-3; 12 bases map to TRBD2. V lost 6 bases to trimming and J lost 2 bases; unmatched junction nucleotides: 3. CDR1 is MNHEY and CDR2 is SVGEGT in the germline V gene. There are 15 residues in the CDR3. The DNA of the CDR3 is TGTGCCAGCAGCAGACTAGCGGGAGACACAGATACGCAGTATTTT. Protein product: CASSRLAGDTDTQYF.

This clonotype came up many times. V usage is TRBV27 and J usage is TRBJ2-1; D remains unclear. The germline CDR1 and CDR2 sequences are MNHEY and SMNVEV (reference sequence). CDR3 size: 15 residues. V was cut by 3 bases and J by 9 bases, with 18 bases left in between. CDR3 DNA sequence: TGTGCCAGCAGTTTTTTGCGGACCCCGGGCGGTGAGCAGTTCTTC. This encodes CASSFLRTPGGEQFF.

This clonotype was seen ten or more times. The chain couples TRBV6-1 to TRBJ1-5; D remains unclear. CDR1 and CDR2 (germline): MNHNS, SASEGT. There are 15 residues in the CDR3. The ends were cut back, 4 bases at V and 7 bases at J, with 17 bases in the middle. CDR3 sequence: CASSVFARAEQPQHF. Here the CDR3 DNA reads TGTGCCAGCAGTGTATTTGCTCGGGCGGAGCAGCCCCAGCATTTT.

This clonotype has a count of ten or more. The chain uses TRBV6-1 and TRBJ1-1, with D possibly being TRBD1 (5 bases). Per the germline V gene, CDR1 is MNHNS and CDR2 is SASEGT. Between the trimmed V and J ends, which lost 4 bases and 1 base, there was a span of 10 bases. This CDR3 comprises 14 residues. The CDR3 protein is CASSANGGNTEAFF. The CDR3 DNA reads TGTGCCAGCAGTGCTAATGGGGGGAACACTGAAGCTTTCTTT.

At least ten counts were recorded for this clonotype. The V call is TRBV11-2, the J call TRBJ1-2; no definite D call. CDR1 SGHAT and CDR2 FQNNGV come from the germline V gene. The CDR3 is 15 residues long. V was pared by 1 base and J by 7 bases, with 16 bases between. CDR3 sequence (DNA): TGTGCCAGCAGCTTAGGTCTTCGGGGAGGAGTTGGCTACACCTTC. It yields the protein CASSLGLRGGVGYTF. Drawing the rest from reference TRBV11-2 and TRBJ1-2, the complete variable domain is EAGVAQSPRYKIIEKRQSVAFWCNPISGHATLYWYQQILGQGPKLLIQFQNNGVVDDSQLPKDRFSAERLKGVDSTLKIQPAKLEDSAVYLCASSLGLRGGVGYTFGSGTRLTVV.

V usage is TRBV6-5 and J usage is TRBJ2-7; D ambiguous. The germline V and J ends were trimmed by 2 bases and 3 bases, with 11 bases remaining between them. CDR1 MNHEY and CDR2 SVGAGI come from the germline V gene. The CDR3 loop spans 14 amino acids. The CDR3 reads CASSYHGPYYEQYF. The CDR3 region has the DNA TGTGCCAGCAGTTACCACGGACCCTACTACGAGCAGTACTTC.

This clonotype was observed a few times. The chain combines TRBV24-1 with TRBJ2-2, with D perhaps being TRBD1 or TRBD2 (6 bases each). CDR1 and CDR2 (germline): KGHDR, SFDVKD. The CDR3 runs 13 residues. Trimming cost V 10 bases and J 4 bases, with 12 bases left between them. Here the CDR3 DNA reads TGTGCCACTGGAGGGGGGCTCACCGGGGAGCTGTTTTTT. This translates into CATGGGLTGELFF.

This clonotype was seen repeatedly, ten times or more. The CDR3 DNA is TGTGCCAGCAGTGATCTAGCGGGGGAGCGGTCGGCGCAGTATTTT. It codes for CASSDLAGERSAQYF. This chain uses TRBV2 with TRBJ2-3, with TRBD2 matching 10 bases. V shed 3 bases and J 10 bases; nucleotides not matched to a gene: 10. The CDR3 has 15 residues. Germline CDR1 is SNHLY and CDR2 is FYNNEI. The whole variable domain, filled in from reference TRBV2 and TRBJ2-3, reads EPEVTQTPSHQVTQMGQEVILRCVPISNHLYFYWYRQILGQKVEFLVSFYNNEISEKSEIFDDQFSVERPDGSNFTLKIRSTKLEDSAMYFCASSDLAGERSAQYFGPGTRLTVL.

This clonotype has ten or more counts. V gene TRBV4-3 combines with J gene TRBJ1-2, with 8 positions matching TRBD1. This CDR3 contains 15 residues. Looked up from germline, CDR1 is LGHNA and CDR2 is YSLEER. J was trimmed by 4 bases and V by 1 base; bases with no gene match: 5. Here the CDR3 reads CASSQGRGLRYGYTF. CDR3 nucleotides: TGCGCCAGCAGCCAAGGCAGGGGGCTGCGCTATGGCTACACCTTC.

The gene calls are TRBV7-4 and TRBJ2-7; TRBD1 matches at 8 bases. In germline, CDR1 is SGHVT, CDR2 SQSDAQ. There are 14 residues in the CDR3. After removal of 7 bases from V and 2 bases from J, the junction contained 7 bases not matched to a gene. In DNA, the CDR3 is TGTGCCAGCACCACAGGGGGGAAGGCCTACGAGCAGTACTTC. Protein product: CASTTGGKAYEQYF.

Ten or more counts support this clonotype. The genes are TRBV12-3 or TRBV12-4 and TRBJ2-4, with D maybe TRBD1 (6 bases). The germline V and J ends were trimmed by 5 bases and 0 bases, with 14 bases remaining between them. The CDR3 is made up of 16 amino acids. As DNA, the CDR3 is TGTGCCAGCAGTCCCGGACAGCTCCTAGCCAAAAACATTCAGTACTTC. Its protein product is CASSPGQLLAKNIQYF.

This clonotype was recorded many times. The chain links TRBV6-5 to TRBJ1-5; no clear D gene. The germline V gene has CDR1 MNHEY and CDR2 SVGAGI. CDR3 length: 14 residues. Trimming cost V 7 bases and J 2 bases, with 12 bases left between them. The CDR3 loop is CASKRVEGNQPQHF. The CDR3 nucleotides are TGTGCCAGCAAAAGGGTTGAGGGCAATCAGCCCCAGCATTTT.

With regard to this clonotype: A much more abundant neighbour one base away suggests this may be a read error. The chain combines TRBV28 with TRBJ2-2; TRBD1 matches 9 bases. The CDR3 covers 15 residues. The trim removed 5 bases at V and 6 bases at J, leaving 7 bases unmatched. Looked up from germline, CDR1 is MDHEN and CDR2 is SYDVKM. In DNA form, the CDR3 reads TGTGCCAGCAGTGCCGGACAGGGGATTGCCGGGGAGCTGTTTTTT. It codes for CASSAGQGIAGELFF.